One sample yielded the 5 T cell receptor beta chains listed below, sequenced in a study of T-cell memory formation after mild COVID-19. TCRdb reprocessed the 5' RACE reads with MiXCR, giving one entry per CDR3 protein. There are roughly 400,000 distinct CDR3 sequences in the sample; more than 15% occur only once, and 20% to 25% lies in the top ten. The sequenced material came from PBMCs or a T cell subset sorted from them (not recorded which). Source of these receptors: a man aged 18 to 29 who had mild COVID-19 (a few samples of this study predate the infection). Cell type and time point are not known.

This clonotype was observed a few times. The rearrangement uses TRBV9 and TRBJ2-1; a possible D gene is TRBD2 (5 bases). The V and J ends lost 1 base and 10 bases respectively, with 15 bases between them. CDR1 and CDR2 from the germline V gene are SGDLS and YYNGEE. The CDR3 consists of 14 residues. The CDR3 here is CASSVRSGIGEQFF. As DNA, the CDR3 is TGTGCCAGCAGCGTAAGGTCGGGGATCGGCGAGCAGTTCTTC.

This clonotype occurred a few times. CDR3 region: CATSDSASSGGKETQYF. As DNA, the CDR3 is TGTGCCACCAGTGATTCTGCGTCTAGCGGGGGCAAGGAGACCCAGTACTTC. This chain uses TRBV24-1 with TRBJ2-5, with 10 positions matching TRBD2. The germline CDR1 and CDR2 sequences are KGHDR and SFDVKD. The CDR3 sequence is 17 residues long. V dropped 2 bases and J dropped 5; count of bases not matched to a gene: 10.

This clonotype was seen a handful of times. V usage is TRBV6-5 and J usage is TRBJ2-7; TRBD1 matches 10 bases. V was pared by 6 bases and J by 5 bases, with 13 bases of the junction left unmatched. The CDR3 is 16 residues long. Germline CDR1 is MNHEY and CDR2 is SVGAGI. The CDR3 region has the DNA TGTGCCAGCAGCCTCAGTGGGACAGGGGTTGAGGACGAGCAGTACTTC. Its protein product is CASSLSGTGVEDEQYF.

This chain uses TRBV19 with TRBJ2-3; 11 bases are a match to TRBD1. Germline V CDR1 and CDR2: LNHDA, SQIVND (reference sequence). The CDR3 runs 16 residues. Trimming removed 3 bases from V and 5 bases from J; junction bases left unmatched: 7. The CDR3 loop is CASSMRGQGVGDTQYF. The CDR3 coding sequence is TGTGCCAGTAGTATGCGGGGACAGGGGGTCGGAGATACGCAGTATTTT.

The rearrangement links TRBV6-2 or TRBV6-3 to TRBJ2-3, with TRBD1 matching 7 bases. The CDR3 is 14 residues long. V gave up 10 bases and J gave up 5 bases; unmatched junction bases: 12. The germline V gene encodes CDR1 MNHEY and CDR2 SVGEGT. The CDR3 coding sequence is TGTGCCACGACCACGACAGGGTCCGGAGATACGCAGTATTTT. Protein sequence: CATTTTGSGDTQYF.